The source of this TCR beta chain is a study of cytomegalovirus exposure and HLA in healthy donors. The assay was immunoSEQ multiplex PCR, and TCRdb's table has in-frame clones only and misses some. This sample yields 150,000 to 200,000 clones, of which more than 80% are seen a single time; about 7% belongs to the top ten. In regard to this clone: Its antigen is currently unknown.

Broader study findings: Rarity characterized most TCR sequences, yet some public TCRs appeared in many donors.

The V gene end was trimmed by 4 bases and the J gene end by 7 bases; junction bases not matched to a gene: 9. CDR3 length equals 15 residues. Germline V CDR1 and CDR2: LNHDA, SQIVND (reference sequence). What was sequenced was PBMCs. The chain is built from TRBV19 and TRBJ1-5; TRBD1 matches 8 bases. The receptor's source is a man in his late teens or twenties in good health and CMV-seropositive. CDR3 protein: CASSTGGTGLQPQHF. CDR3 sequence (DNA): TGTGCCAGTAGTACGGGTGGGACAGGATTGCAGCCCCAGCATTTT.